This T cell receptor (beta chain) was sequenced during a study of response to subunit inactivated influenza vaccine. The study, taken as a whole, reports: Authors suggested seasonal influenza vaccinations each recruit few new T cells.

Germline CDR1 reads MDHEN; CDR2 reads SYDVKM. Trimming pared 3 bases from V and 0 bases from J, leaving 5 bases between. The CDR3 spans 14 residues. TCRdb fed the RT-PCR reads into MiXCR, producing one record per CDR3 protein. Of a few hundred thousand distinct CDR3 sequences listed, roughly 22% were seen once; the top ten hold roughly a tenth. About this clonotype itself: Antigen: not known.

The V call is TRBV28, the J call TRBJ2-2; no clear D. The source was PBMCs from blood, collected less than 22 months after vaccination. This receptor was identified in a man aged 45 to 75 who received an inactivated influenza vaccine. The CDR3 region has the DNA TGTGCCAGCAGTTTCCGGACGAACACCGGGGAGCTGTTTTTT. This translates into CASSFRTNTGELFF.